In its sample, the clone carrying this TCR beta chain was seen once. Its matching antigen is unknown. The entry originates in a study of cytomegalovirus exposure and HLA in healthy donors. The wider study: The same platform used for the 500 to 850 first-cohort repertoires was also used for the 95 to 150 validation repertoires, as a later analysis reported. Study-level points and caveats: It was around 160 TCR beta chains that were listed as cytomegalovirus-associated.

The method was immunoSEQ multiplex PCR; TCRdb's version includes in-frame clones alone and lacks a portion of them. The sample includes about 330,000 clones, roughly 87% of them seen just once. Trimming took off 2 bases at V and 0 bases at J, with 16 bases between the two ends. CDR1 GTSNPN and CDR2 SVGIG come from the germline V gene (reference sequence). This CDR3 has 16 amino acids. The rearrangement joins TRBV30 to TRBJ1-1, with D possibly matching TRBD1 (5 bases). The sample consisted of PBMCs. The origin of this receptor is a woman between 25 and 40 years old in good health and CMV-seropositive. The CDR3 region has the DNA TGTGCCTGGAGTAAGCGGGGGATCGTCATGAACACTGAAGCTTTCTTT. This translates into CAWSKRGIVMNTEAFF.